This T cell receptor beta chain was observed in a study of cytomegalovirus exposure and HLA in healthy donors (dated by TCRdb to 2015 to 2018). Regarding the complete study: A later analysis indicated that the 120 or so validation repertoires were generated on the platform also employed for the 670 or so repertoires of the first cohort. The aim of the study was to test whether cataloging public T cell receptors could identify signatures of past pathogen exposure. Besides the first cohort of 500 to 700 subjects, a separate validation cohort made up of 120 different subjects was used. High-throughput TCR immunosequencing, statistical association of individual TCRs with disease status, and machine learning were combined to predict cytomegalovirus infection status.

Paper-wide results and their limitations: According to the authors, the approach could potentially be generalized to other disease states and immunological phenotypes. Subsequent analysis determined that TCRs grouped into clusters in the first cohort also showed a tendency toward co-occurrence across the roughly 120 validation repertoires, and approximately 93% of cluster scores exceeded 0. In vitro tests confirmed that a few of the cytomegalovirus-associated TCR beta chains recognize cytomegalovirus antigens. While some public TCRs were present in many individuals, most TCR sequences turned up only very rarely across donors. All 120 or so repertoires were used to score co-occurrence in the validation cohort in a later analysis, because that analysis had no HLA typing for the cohort. The study gave a list of roughly 150 TCR beta chains associated with cytomegalovirus. Cytomegalovirus status was reported to be diagnosed by the classifier with high specificity and sensitivity in both the original and validation cohorts.

The method was the immunoSEQ multiplex PCR assay. Processing in the source paper ran as follows. To diagnose cytomegalovirus status from the catalog of TCR beta chain sequences, a statistical classification framework was built. TCRdb took this table from immuneACCESS and kept in-frame rearrangements with V and J called. Such tables lack part of the clones; where checked against another copy, unresolved V genes explain under half of the gap, and the rest is unexplained. That table furnishes V, J and clone size, whereas the DNA furnished D and trimming. This sample has about 200,000 clones in its table, and around 87% of those were observed once. The biggest ten clones account for roughly 2% of the sample. Notes on this clone: The specificity of this receptor is unknown. Per-base qualities were not stored, and no clone one base away is much larger.

The germline V gene (reference sequence) provides CDR1 LNHDA and CDR2 SQIVND. Its CDR3 holds 15 amino acids, cysteine through phenylalanine. Kept here is only the CDR3 DNA, which spans 45 bases and is read in frame from base 1. V sheds 0 bases and J sheds 4 bases, leaving 12 bases between their ends. The donors were included in the validation cohort of around 120 subjects, a group kept apart from the roughly 670-subject first cohort. The chain is assembled from TRBV19 and TRBJ1-2, with the identity of the D gene unclear. Sequencing used PBMCs. This TCR derives from a woman between 18 and 30 years old in good health and CMV-seropositive. The encoded CDR3 is CASSIEGGYVYGYTF. The sequence in DNA is TGTGCCAGTAGTATAGAAGGAGGGTATGTCTATGGCTACACCTTC.